The 21 T cell receptor beta chains presented below share a single source sample, sequenced in a study of human T cells and chemical hapten exposure. Whole blood, unfractionated, served as the material for total RNA extraction. TCRdb used MiXCR to reprocess the 5' RACE reads, holding one entry per CDR3 protein. The repertoire holds some 150,000 distinct CDR3 sequences, with around 4% as singletons. These receptors were collected from a female donor in good health.

This clonotype came up many times. The chain couples TRBV14 to TRBJ2-3; weak D call: TRBD2 (6 bases). V lost 4 bases and J 1 base, leaving 9 bases between the germline ends. Germline CDR1 and CDR2: SGHDN and FVKESK. The CDR3 sequence is 14 residues long. Here the CDR3 reads CASSRGGGTDTQYF. The CDR3 DNA is TGTGCCAGCAGCCGGGGCGGGGGCACAGATACGCAGTATTTT.

There are many counts of this clonotype. The chain uses TRBV30 and TRBJ1-1, with no clear D. Germline loops: CDR1 GTSNPN, CDR2 SVGIG (reference sequence). The CDR3 has 11 amino acids. With 4 bases removed from V and 2 bases from J, the gap between germline ends came to 5 bases. The CDR3 DNA sequence: TGTGCCTGGATGGCCAACACTGAAGCTTTCTTT. Translated: CAWMANTEAFF.

This clonotype was detected ten times or more. V is TRBV7-9 and J is TRBJ2-5, with D perhaps TRBD1 (6 bases). CDR1 and CDR2 (germline): SEHNR, FQNEAQ (reference sequence). The CDR3 has 12 residues. V lost 9 bases and J 3 bases, leaving 11 bases between the germline ends. The CDR3 nucleotides read TGTGCCAGTAAGGGGGAAGAAGAGACCCAGTACTTC. This codes for CASKGEEETQYF.

This clonotype was recorded at least ten times. The gene calls are TRBV28 and TRBJ2-1; 11 bases agree with TRBD1. This CDR3 has 14 amino acids. The V gene's germline CDR1 is MDHEN and CDR2 SYDVKM. V lost 8 bases and J lost 6; bases outside the gene matches: 6. CDR3 in DNA: TGTGCCAGCGATGGACAGGGGGCCCCCAATGAGCAGTTCTTC. Translated: CASDGQGAPNEQFF.

The sample holds many counts of this clonotype. V and J are TRBV7-3 and TRBJ1-2; D is unresolved. V dropped 5 bases and J dropped 7 bases, with 14 bases sitting between them. CDR1 and CDR2 (germline): SGHTA, FQGTGA. This CDR3 comprises 13 residues. The CDR3 reads CASSPGGGVGYTF. The CDR3 DNA follows: TGTGCCAGCAGCCCCGGCGGAGGCGTTGGCTACACCTTC.

This clonotype was seen repeatedly, ten times or more. V and J are TRBV4-3 and TRBJ2-7; perhaps TRBD1 as D (6 bases). V was pared by 1 base and J by 2 bases, with 12 bases between. Looked up from germline, CDR1 is LGHNA and CDR2 is YSLEER. This CDR3 has 15 amino acids. The CDR3 here is CASSQGLGDTYEQYF. CDR3 in DNA: TGCGCCAGCAGCCAAGGTCTAGGGGACACCTACGAGCAGTACTTC.

As to this clonotype: One base away lies a much larger clone, so this may be a sequencing read error. The chain carries TRBV27 and TRBJ2-1; D is ambiguous. CDR3 length: 13 amino acids. Per germline, CDR1 MNHEY and CDR2 SMNVEV (reference sequence). The DNA of the CDR3 is TGTGCCAGGAGTTCCCCCCCGGGCAATGAGCAGTTCTTC. It specifies CARSSPPGNEQFF.

Ten or more counts support this clonotype. V is TRBV3-1 and J is TRBJ1-2; D is ambiguous. V was trimmed by 0 bases and J by 4 bases, leaving 9 bases between them. The CDR3 contains 14 residues. Germline V CDR1 and CDR2: LGHDT, YNNKEL (reference sequence). CDR3 coding DNA: TGTGCCAGCAGCCAAGACATCTATCCCTATGGCTACACCTTC. Amino acid sequence: CASSQDIYPYGYTF.

At least ten counts were recorded for this clonotype. This chain uses TRBV4-1 with TRBJ2-7, with 10 bases lining up with TRBD1. The CDR3 loop spans 16 amino acids. The junction had 7 bases not matched to a gene; V was cut back by 3 bases and J by 2 bases. The germline CDR1 and CDR2 sequences are MGHRA and YSYEKL. The CDR3 loop reads CASSQLLTGGTYEQYF. CDR3 DNA: TGCGCCAGCAGCCAGCTCCTGACAGGGGGCACCTACGAGCAGTACTTC.

Many counts were recorded for this clonotype. J is TRBJ2-3 and V is TRBV2; possibly TRBD1 for D (7 bases). The CDR3 is 14 amino acids. V was pared by 10 bases and J by 0 bases, with 14 bases between. CDR1 is SNHLY, CDR2 FYNNEI, per germline. CDR3 residues: CAIRGEYSTDTQYF. DNA of the CDR3: TGTGCCATCAGGGGGGAGTATAGCACAGATACGCAGTATTTT.

The table lists this clonotype with many counts. V and J are TRBV20-1 and TRBJ2-7, with TRBD2 matching 7 bases. Germline values: CDR1 DFQATT, CDR2 SNEGSKA (reference sequence). The CDR3 is made up of 14 amino acids. Trimming took 3 bases from V and 6 from J; bases not matched to a gene: 11. CDR3 nucleotide sequence: TGCAGTGCTAGGCGACTAGCAGGACCTACCGAGCAGTACTTC. The encoded protein is CSARRLAGPTEQYF.

This clonotype occurred many times. The rearrangement joins TRBV19 to TRBJ1-5; D is undetermined. Germline loops: CDR1 LNHDA, CDR2 SQIVND (reference sequence). Trimming removed 1 base from V and 4 bases from J, with 14 bases in between. The CDR3 loop spans 16 amino acids. CDR3 residues: CASSIGAQAFNQPQHF. CDR3 coding DNA: TGTGCCAGTAGTATAGGGGCCCAGGCATTTAATCAGCCCCAGCATTTT. The full variable domain, completed using reference TRBV19 and TRBJ1-5, is DGGITQSPKYLFRKEGQNVTLSCEQNLNHDAMYWYRQDPGQGLRLIYYSQIVNDFQKGDIAEGYSVSREKKESFPLTVTSAQKNPTAFYLCASSIGAQAFNQPQHFGDGTRLSIL.

Many counts were recorded for this clonotype. This CDR3 reads CASSQGRTAEAFF. In DNA, the CDR3 is TGTGCCAGCAGCCAAGGCAGGACAGCTGAAGCTTTCTTT. V is TRBV3-1 and J is TRBJ1-1; maybe TRBD1 (6 bases). The CDR3 spans 13 residues. CDR1 LGHDT and CDR2 YNNKEL come from the germline V gene (reference sequence). V was clipped by 1 base and J by 6 bases, with 9 bases between them.

The chain employs TRBV25-1 and TRBJ1-1; D remains unclear. The germline V and J ends were trimmed by 6 bases and 1 base, with 9 bases remaining between them. Germline V lookup: CDR1 MGHDK, CDR2 SYGVNS. The CDR3 is 13 residues long. The CDR3 DNA follows: TGTGCCAGCAGGACTATCAGGAACACTGAAGCTTTCTTT. Amino acid sequence: CASRTIRNTEAFF.

This clonotype was seen many times. V is TRBV3-1 and J is TRBJ2-7; TRBD1 aligns across 10 bases. The V segment lost 3 bases and the J segment 7 bases; nucleotides outside the gene matches: 12. Germline V lookup: CDR1 LGHDT, CDR2 YNNKEL (reference sequence). The length of the CDR3 is 16 residues. The CDR3 loop is CASSHLTGTGEREQYF. DNA of the CDR3: TGTGCCAGCAGCCACCTTACCGGGACAGGGGAGAGGGAGCAGTACTTC.

CDR3 sequence: CAWSGRAGKQFF. CDR3 coding DNA: TGTGCCTGGAGCGGACGAGCGGGAAAGCAGTTCTTC. The chain is built from TRBV30 and TRBJ2-1; TRBD2 matches at 7 bases. The CDR3 is 12 amino acids. With V trimmed by 3 bases and J by 11 bases, 7 bases remained unmatched. Germline CDR1 reads GTSNPN; CDR2 reads SVGIG (reference sequence).

This clonotype showed up many times. The chain recombines TRBV3-1 with TRBJ2-7, with D maybe TRBD2 (6 bases). This CDR3 has 14 amino acids. Germline loops: CDR1 LGHDT, CDR2 YNNKEL (reference sequence). Trimming removed 1 base from V and 7 bases from J, with 14 bases in between. This CDR3 is CASSQGGDPQEQYF. Here the CDR3 DNA reads TGTGCCAGCAGCCAAGGGGGGGACCCGCAGGAGCAGTACTTC.

This clonotype was counted ten times or more. The chain recombines TRBV28 with TRBJ2-3; 10 bases line up with TRBD1. Trimming removed 5 bases from V and 3 bases from J; junction bases left unmatched: 5. Germline-derived CDR1 and CDR2 are MDHEN and SYDVKM. The CDR3 consists of 15 residues. The CDR3 loop is CASSKPGQGTDTQYF. The CDR3, as DNA: TGTGCCAGCAGTAAGCCGGGACAGGGGACAGATACGCAGTATTTT.

In its sample, this clonotype was seen many times. The chain has TRBV12-3 or TRBV12-4 and TRBJ1-5, with no clear D. Trimming took off 6 bases at V and 9 bases at J, with 12 bases between the two ends. The CDR3 loop spans 12 amino acids. CDR3 DNA sequence: TGTGCCAGCAGGTGGGCCCCCCGGCCCCAGCATTTT. Encoded protein: CASRWAPRPQHF.

In this sample, this clonotype turned up many times. The chain joins TRBV20-1 to TRBJ1-2, with TRBD1 matching over 9 bases. The V gene end was trimmed by 3 bases and the J gene end by 6 bases; junction bases not matched to a gene: 2. CDR3 size: 12 residues. Germline V gene data show CDR1 as DFQATT and CDR2 as SNEGSKA (reference sequence). DNA for the CDR3: TGCAGTGCTAGGACAGGGGGAAATGGCTACACCTTC. This translates into CSARTGGNGYTF.

This clonotype was seen ten or more times. V is TRBV20-1 and J is TRBJ1-1; TRBD1 matches at 8 bases. The germline V gene encodes CDR1 DFQATT and CDR2 SNEGSKA (reference sequence). Trimming removed 2 bases from V and 0 bases from J; junction bases left unmatched: 5. The CDR3 covers 15 residues. The DNA of the CDR3 is TGCAGTGCTAGAAGGACAGGGTGGATGAACACTGAAGCTTTCTTT. Its protein product is CSARRTGWMNTEAFF.